This entry describes one T cell receptor (beta chain). Its antigen remains unidentified. Targeted sequencing depth ranged from 1 in 200,000 to 1 in 1 million T cells. The assay was immunoSEQ multiplex PCR, and TCRdb's table has in-frame clones only and misses some. This sample has some 80,000 clones; 70% to 80% occur once, and the top ten carry around 5%. The CDR3 extends over 13 amino acids. From germline, CDR1 is MNHEY and CDR2 SMNVEV (reference sequence). Trimming took 3 bases from V and 7 from J; bases not matched to a gene: 3. This specimen belongs to a study of cytotoxic CD8 clonotypes in ibrutinib-treated CLL. Across the study: Of a cohort that held 11 to 12 relapsed/refractory and roughly 14 treatment-naive patients, around 17 were IGHV unmutated. The samples contained under 300,000 productive templates on average. They also contained an average of about 94,000 productive rearrangements.

Study observations and caveats: Shared public clonotypes were rare, and on treatment they either got smaller or stayed the same.

The sequencing used PBMCs, collected after 12 months of ibrutinib treatment. This chain uses TRBV27 with TRBJ2-4, with 7 bases identical to TRBD1. This clonotype originated in a human donor with chronic lymphocytic leukemia. CDR3 residues: CASSFVTGNIQYF. Here the CDR3 DNA reads TGTGCCAGCAGTTTCGTGACAGGGAACATTCAGTACTTC.